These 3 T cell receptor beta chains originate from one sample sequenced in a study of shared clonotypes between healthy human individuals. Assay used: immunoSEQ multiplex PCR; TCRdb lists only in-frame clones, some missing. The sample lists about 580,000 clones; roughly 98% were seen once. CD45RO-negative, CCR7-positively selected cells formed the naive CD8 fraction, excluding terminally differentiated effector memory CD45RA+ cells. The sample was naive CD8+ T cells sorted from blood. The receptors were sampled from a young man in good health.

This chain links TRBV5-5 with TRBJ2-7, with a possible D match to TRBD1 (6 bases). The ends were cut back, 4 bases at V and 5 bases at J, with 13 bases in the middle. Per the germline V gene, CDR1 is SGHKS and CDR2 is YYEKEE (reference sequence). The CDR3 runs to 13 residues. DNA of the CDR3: TGTGCCAGCAGCCCGGTAACAGGGAACGAGCAGTACTTC. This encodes CASSPVTGNEQYF.

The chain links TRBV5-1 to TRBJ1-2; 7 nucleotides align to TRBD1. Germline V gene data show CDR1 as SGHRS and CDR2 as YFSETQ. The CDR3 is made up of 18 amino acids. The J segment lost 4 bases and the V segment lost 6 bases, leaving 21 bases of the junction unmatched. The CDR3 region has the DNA TGCGCCAGCACTACTGGCTATCTTTTCGACAGGGATGGCTATGGCTACACCTTC. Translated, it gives CASTTGYLFDRDGYGYTF.

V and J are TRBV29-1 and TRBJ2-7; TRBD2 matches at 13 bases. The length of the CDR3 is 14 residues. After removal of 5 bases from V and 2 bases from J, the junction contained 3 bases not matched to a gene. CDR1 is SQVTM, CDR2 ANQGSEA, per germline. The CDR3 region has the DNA TGCAGCGTTTATGGACTAGCGGGGGCCTACGAGCAGTACTTC. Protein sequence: CSVYGLAGAYEQYF.